This is a list of T cell receptor beta chains from one sample in a study of cytomegalovirus exposure and HLA in healthy donors. The method was immunoSEQ multiplex PCR; TCRdb's version includes in-frame clones alone and lacks a portion of them. The listing records 55,000 to 75,000 clones. Sequencing used PBMCs. The receptor source for this set is a male donor in good health and CMV-seronegative. Both conserved end residues are part of each CDR3. A D gene is named only where the DNA matches it firmly. Not every row has a clone size; where given, it reads once, few, many or a size class.

d_call	j_call	v_call	clone_size	cdr3_nt	cdr3_aa
NA	TRBJ1-1	TRBV12-1	NA	TGTGCCAGCAGCCCTGGGGACTGGGAAGCTTTCTTT	CASSPGDWEAFF
NA	TRBJ1-3	TRBV28	NA	TGTGCCAGCACCGTTCAGGGGTCCGGAAACACCATATATTTT	CASTVQGSGNTIYF
TRBD1	TRBJ1-6	TRBV6-5	NA	TGTGCCAGCAGTGCAAAGGGACAGGTAGTTTCACCCCTCCACTTT	CASSAKGQVVSPLHF
NA	TRBJ1-1	TRBV19	NA	TGTGCCAGTAGTCCCTGGGCGGAGGCCATGTCACCTGAAGCTTTCTTT	CASSPWAEAMSPEAFF
NA	TRBJ1-1	TRBV29-1	NA	TGCAGCGCGGGGGGAGGGACCCCCAACACTGAAGCTTTCTTT	CSAGGGTPNTEAFF
NA	TRBJ2-7	TRBV27	NA	TGTGCCAGCAGCCTCTGGCGGGGCATTCCCTACGAGCAGTACTTC	CASSLWRGIPYEQYF
TRBD2	TRBJ2-1	TRBV4-1	NA	TGCGCCAGCAGCCAAGATAGGCGGGAGTTGAGGCCTGAGCAGTTCTTC	CASSQDRRELRPEQFF
TRBD2	TRBJ2-3	TRBV9	NA	TGTGCCAGCAGCGTAGCCGGGACTAGCGATTTGGATACGCAGTATTTT	CASSVAGTSDLDTQYF
NA	TRBJ2-5	TRBV11-2	medium-sized	TGTGCCAGCAGCTTCCCGGACAGCTGGACCCAGTACTTC	CASSFPDSWTQYF
TRBD1	TRBJ2-3	TRBV7-2	NA	TGTGCCAGCAGCCTAGCCGGACAGGGAGGCACAGATACGCAGTATTTT	CASSLAGQGGTDTQYF
NA	TRBJ2-5	TRBV4-1	NA	TGCGCCAGCAGCCAAGATGAGGGATTGATTAAGACCCAGTACTTC	CASSQDEGLIKTQYF
TRBD2	TRBJ2-1	TRBV19	NA	TGTGCCAGTAGACTAGCGGGGGGACTCGACAATGAGCAGTTCTTC	CASRLAGGLDNEQFF
TRBD2	TRBJ2-1	TRBV12-5	NA	TGTGCTAGTGGTCCGAGGGGACTAGCGGGAGGAATCAATGAGCAGTTCTTC	CASGPRGLAGGINEQFF
NA	TRBJ1-2	TRBV7-9	NA	TGTGCCAGCAGCAATGGGGGGTTTTCGGCAGGCTACACCTTC	CASSNGGFSAGYTF
NA	TRBJ2-5	TRBV7-8	NA	TGTGCCAGCAGCTTAGTTGTGTTTCGGTCGATACACGAAGGGGCACAATTGGAGACCCAGTACTTC	CASSLVVFRSIHEGAQLETQYF
NA	TRBJ2-6	TRBV10-1	NA	TGCGCCAGCACCTACAGGGTATCCCACTCTGGGGCCAACGTCCTGACTTTC	CASTYRVSHSGANVLTF
NA	TRBJ2-1	TRBV18	NA	TGTGCCAGCTCACCACGGACTACTAACAATGAGCAGTTCTTC	CASSPRTTNNEQFF
TRBD1	TRBJ2-7	TRBV5-1	NA	TGCGCCAGCAGTTCCGGACAGGGTCTTGACCACGAGCAGTACTTC	CASSSGQGLDHEQYF
TRBD1	TRBJ1-1	TRBV6-6	NA	TGTGCCAGCAGTTATGACAGGGGAAACACTGAAGCTTTCTTT	CASSYDRGNTEAFF
NA	TRBJ1-1	TRBV19	NA	TGTGCCAGTAGGCTACAGGTACTGAACACTGAAGCTTTCTTT	CASRLQVLNTEAFF
NA	TRBJ1-2	TRBV6-5	NA	TGTGCCAGCAGCCTAGACTCCACCTATGGCTACACCTTC	CASSLDSTYGYTF
NA	TRBJ1-6	TRBV5-4	NA	TGTGCCAGCAGCTTCGGGGGGCGAACCTATAATTCACCCCTCCACTTT	CASSFGGRTYNSPLHF
TRBD2	TRBJ2-5	TRBV6-1	NA	TGTGCCAGCAGTGATACTAGCGGGAGTGGAGAGACCCAGTACTTC	CASSDTSGSGETQYF
NA	TRBJ2-5	TRBV29-1	NA	TGCAGCGGGGCCGCGGGTGTTCAAGAGACCCAGTACTTC	CSGAAGVQETQYF
TRBD2	TRBJ2-7	TRBV9	NA	TGTGCCAGCAGCGTCAGCGGGGGGAAAGCCTACGAGCAGTACTTC	CASSVSGGKAYEQYF
TRBD2	TRBJ2-7	TRBV7-3	NA	TGTGCCAGCAGCTTAACAGCTAGCGGGGTTAACGAGCAGTACTTC	CASSLTASGVNEQYF